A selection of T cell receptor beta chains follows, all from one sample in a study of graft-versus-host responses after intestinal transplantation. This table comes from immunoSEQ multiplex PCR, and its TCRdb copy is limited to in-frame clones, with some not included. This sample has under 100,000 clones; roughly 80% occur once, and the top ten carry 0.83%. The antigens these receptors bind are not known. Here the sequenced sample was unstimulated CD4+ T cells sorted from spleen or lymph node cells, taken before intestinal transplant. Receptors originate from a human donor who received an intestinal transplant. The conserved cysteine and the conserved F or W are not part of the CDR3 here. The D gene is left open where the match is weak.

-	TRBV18	ASTAGPYNEQF
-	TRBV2	ATVYGGPNTGELF
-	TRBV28	ASSQGGVGYEQY
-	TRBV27	ASSLGRGRGTDTQY
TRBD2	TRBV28	ASSPQLAGAETQY
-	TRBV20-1	SAYGGTEAF
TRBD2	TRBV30	AWGWGGEQY
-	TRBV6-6	ASFGGSPLH
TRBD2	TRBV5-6	ASSRRGTSGRATDTQY
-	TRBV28	ASSSWAATYNEQF
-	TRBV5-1	ASSRDGGEKLF
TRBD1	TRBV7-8	ASSRDRLIGGSPLH
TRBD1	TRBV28	ASSPARRDRPHNEQF
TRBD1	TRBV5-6	ASSPSTGGRSLDTQY
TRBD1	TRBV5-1	ASSLEGQGTGELF
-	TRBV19	ASSPGSAFSEAF
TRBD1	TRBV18	ASSPFLSRDRPLGLETQY
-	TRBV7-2	ASSLVPDTVHGQY
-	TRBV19	ASRGGVSYNEQF
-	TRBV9	ASSVAALAGQETQY
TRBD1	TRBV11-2	ASSPLDRGRGGTPYEQY
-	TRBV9	ASSVEAGGSYNEQF
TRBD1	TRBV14	ASSPQGAGTDTQY
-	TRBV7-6	ASSFSGPQETQY
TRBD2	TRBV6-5	ASSRDWTSEHEQY
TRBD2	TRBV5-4	ASSLRLAGHNEQF
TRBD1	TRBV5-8	ASSLGQARDSPLH